This paragraph covers one TCR beta chain sequence. Germline V CDR1 and CDR2: MNHNY, SVGAGI (reference sequence). The CDR3 runs to 14 residues. J lost 4 bases, V lost 6 bases, and 3 bases had no gene match. Every sample gave at least 6 micrograms of total RNA when it was extracted. The data originate from a study of blood T cells in healthy people across ages. A second PCR, run for about 6 to 11 cycles, used a sample-barcoded 5' primer plus a J-beta primer mix. Each cDNA molecule carried a tag from a template-switch adaptor that contained 12 random nucleotides. TCRdb reanalysed the 5' RACE reads using MiXCR and keeps one entry per CDR3 protein. Of about 1.5 million distinct CDR3 sequences in the sample, about 45% were seen once.

The chain couples TRBV6-6 to TRBJ1-5, with TRBD1 identical over 10 bases. Sequencing was done on a sample of blood. The sequence came from a woman under 30 in good health. The CDR3 region has the DNA TGTGCCAGCAGCTGGGACAGGGGTAATCAGCCCCAGCATTTT. This sequence encodes CASSWDRGNQPQHF.